This TCR beta chain comes out of a study of T cells expressing NK-cell markers. Study findings and constraints: Certain NKG2C+ T cell clones were expanded, and their HCMV specificity remained unclear.

On this clonotype: The target antigen is unknown.

CDR3 length: 18 residues. Germline V lookup: CDR1 SGHDT, CDR2 YYEEEE. Synthesis of TCR beta cDNA relied on 5'RACE template switching carrying UMIs. Reprocessing the 5' RACE reads, TCRdb reports a single entry for every CDR3 protein and omits DNA. In all, the sample yields 550,000 or so distinct CDR3 sequences. The clonotype was recovered from a man aged 18 to 30 in good health. Specimen: blood T cells: a sorted CD56 or NKG2C T cell subset, CD4+ or CD8+ T cells, or bulk PBMC T cells (not recorded which). The V and J genes are TRBV5-6 and TRBJ2-1; TCRdb indicates TRBD1, and absent DNA this call remains unverified. CDR3 in amino acids: CASSLFVGRGLSYNEQFF.